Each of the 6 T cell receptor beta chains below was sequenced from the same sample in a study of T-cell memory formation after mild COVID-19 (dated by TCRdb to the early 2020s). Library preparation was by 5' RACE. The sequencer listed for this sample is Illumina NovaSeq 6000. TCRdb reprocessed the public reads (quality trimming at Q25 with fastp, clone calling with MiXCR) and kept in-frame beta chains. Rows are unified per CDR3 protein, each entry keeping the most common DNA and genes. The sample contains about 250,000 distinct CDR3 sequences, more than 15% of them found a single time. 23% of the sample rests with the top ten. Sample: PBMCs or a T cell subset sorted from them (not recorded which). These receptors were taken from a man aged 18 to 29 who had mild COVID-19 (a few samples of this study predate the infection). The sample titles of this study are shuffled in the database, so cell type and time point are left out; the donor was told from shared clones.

This CDR3 reads CASSLSGFREQFF. CDR3 bases: TGTGCCAGCAGTCTATCAGGGTTTCGGGAGCAGTTCTTC. The chain is built from TRBV28 and TRBJ2-1, with a weak D call TRBD1 (5 bases). The CDR3 is 13 amino acids. Germline assignment: CDR1 MDHEN and CDR2 SYDVKM. The V and J ends lost 5 bases and 10 bases respectively, with 15 bases between them.

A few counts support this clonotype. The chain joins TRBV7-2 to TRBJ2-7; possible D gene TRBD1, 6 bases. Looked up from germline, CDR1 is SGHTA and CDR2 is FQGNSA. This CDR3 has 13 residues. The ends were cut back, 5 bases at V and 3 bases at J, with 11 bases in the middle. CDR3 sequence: CASSRGQYYEQYF. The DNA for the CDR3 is TGTGCCAGCAGCCGTGGACAGTACTACGAGCAGTACTTC.

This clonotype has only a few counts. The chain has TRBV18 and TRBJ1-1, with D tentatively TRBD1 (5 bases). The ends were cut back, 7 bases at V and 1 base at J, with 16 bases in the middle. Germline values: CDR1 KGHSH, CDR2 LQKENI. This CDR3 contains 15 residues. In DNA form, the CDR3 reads TGTGCCAGCTTAAGTTTGGGGCATCCGAACACTGAAGCTTTCTTT. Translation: CASLSLGHPNTEAFF. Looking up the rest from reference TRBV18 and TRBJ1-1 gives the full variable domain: NAGVMQNPRHLVRRRGQEARLRCSPMKGHSHVYWYRQLPEEGLKFMVYLQKENIIDESGMPKERFSAEFPKEGPSILRIQQVVRGDSAAYFCASLSLGHPNTEAFFGQGTRLTVV.

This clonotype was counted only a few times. The CDR3 sequence is CASSASSTDTQYF. CDR3 nucleotide sequence: TGCGCCAGCAGCGCCTCTAGCACAGATACGCAGTATTTT. The chain is built from TRBV4-3 and TRBJ2-3; D gene unclear. V was clipped by 5 bases and J by 0 bases, with 6 bases between them. The germline V gene encodes CDR1 LGHNA and CDR2 YSLEER. The CDR3 extends over 13 amino acids.

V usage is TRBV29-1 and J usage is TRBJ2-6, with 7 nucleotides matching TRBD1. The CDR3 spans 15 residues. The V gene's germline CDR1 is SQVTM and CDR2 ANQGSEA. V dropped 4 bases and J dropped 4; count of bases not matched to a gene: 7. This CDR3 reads CSVADRPLGANVLTF. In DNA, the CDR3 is TGCAGCGTTGCGGACAGGCCTTTGGGGGCCAACGTCCTGACTTTC.

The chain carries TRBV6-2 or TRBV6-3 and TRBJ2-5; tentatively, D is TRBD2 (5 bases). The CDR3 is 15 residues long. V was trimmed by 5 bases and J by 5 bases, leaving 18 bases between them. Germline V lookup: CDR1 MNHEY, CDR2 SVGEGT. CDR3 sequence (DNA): TGTGCCAGCAGTGACGCCTCGGGGTATTGGGAGACCCAGTACTTC. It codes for CASSDASGYWETQYF.